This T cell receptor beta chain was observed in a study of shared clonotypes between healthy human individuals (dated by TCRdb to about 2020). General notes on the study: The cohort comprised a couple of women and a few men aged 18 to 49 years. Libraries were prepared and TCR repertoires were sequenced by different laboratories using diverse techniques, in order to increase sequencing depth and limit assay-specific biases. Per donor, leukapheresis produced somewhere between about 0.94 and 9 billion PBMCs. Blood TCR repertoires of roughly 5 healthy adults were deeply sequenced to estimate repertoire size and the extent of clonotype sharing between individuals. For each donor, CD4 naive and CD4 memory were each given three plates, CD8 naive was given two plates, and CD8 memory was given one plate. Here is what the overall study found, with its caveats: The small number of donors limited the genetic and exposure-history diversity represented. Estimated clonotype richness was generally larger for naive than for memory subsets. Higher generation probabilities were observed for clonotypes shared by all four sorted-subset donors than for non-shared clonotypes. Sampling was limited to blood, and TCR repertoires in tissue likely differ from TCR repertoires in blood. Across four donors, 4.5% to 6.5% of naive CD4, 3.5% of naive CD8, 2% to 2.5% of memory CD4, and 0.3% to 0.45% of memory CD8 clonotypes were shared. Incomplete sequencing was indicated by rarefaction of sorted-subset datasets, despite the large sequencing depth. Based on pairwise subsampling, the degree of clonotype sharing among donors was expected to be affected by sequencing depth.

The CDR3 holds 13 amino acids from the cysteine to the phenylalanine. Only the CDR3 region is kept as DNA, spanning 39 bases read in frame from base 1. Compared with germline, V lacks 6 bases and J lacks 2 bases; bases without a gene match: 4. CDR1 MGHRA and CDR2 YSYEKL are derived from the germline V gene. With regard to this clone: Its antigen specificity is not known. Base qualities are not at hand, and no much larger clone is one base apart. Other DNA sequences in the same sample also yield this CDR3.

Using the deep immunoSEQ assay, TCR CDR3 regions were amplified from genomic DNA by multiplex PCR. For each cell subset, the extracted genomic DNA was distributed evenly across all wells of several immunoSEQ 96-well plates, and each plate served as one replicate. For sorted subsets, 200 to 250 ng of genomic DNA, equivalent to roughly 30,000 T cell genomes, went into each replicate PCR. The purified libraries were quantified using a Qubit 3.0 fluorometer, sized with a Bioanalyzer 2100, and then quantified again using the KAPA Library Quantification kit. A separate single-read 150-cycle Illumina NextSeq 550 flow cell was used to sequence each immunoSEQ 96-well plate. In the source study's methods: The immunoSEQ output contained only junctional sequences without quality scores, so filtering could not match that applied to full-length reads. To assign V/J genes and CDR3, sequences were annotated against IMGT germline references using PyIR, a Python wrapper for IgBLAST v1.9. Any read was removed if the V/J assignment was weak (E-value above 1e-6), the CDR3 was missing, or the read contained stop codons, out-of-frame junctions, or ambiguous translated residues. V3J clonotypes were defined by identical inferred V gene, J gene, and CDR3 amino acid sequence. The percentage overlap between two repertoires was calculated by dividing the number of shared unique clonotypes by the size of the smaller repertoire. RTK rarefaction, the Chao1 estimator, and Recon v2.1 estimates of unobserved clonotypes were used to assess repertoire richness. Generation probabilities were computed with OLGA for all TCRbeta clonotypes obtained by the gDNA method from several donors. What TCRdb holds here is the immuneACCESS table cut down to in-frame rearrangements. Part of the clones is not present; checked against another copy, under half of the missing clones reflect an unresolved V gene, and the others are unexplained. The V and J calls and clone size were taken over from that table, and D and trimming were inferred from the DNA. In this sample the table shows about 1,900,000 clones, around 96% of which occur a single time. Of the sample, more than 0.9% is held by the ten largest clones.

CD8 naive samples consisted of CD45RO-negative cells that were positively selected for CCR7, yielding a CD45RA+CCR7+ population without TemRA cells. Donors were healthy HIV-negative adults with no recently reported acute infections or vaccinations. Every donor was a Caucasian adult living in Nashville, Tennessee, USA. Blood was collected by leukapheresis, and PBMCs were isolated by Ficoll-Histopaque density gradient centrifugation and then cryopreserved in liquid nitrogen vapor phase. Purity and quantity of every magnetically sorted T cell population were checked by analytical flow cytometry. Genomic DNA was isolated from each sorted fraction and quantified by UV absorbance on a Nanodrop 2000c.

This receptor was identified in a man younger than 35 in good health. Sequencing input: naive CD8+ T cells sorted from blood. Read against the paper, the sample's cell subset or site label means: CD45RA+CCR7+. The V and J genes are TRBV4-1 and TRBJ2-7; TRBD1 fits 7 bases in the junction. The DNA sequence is TGCGCCAGCAGTCCCGACAGGGCCTACGAGCAGTACTTC. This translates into CASSPDRAYEQYF.